This TCR beta chain was captured in a study of blood T cell repertoires in COVID-19 (dated by TCRdb to the early 2020s). Describing the broader study: The collaborator samples originated in the United States, Italy and Spain and spanned the acute and convalescent phases of COVID-19. The material from the prospective study consisted of cDNA or gDNA derived from T cells, B-cell-depleted T cells, or PBMCs. Deeply sampled blood TCRbeta repertoires from subjects exposed to, actively infected with, or recovered from COVID-19 were included in the dataset. The repertoires were made available in a free public database intended to serve as a resource for research on the immune response to SARS-CoV-2. Samples were obtained from the ongoing ImmuneRACE study (first 160 participants) and from some 1,200 subjects provided by 6 global collaborators. A de-identified subject ID, COVID-19 status, age in years and sex were almost always included in the sample metadata. Where available, HLA class I and class II types were obtained from metadata supplied by the sample provider rather than from assay-based typing. Overall study results and their limits: Clinical and demographic metadata were provided uncurated, with the amount varying by source and participant.

On this clone: The clone's antigen remains unknown. No clone much larger than this one lies a single base away; base qualities are absent.

Spanning cysteine to phenylalanine, the CDR3 consists of 16 amino acids. CDR3 DNA only is kept here, 48 bases in frame from base 1. V loses 7 bases, J loses 1 base, and the germline ends lie 17 bases apart. CDR1 and CDR2, per the germline V gene (reference sequence), are SEHNR and FQNEAQ. Collaborating institutions collected whole blood in K2EDTA tubes following their own protocols. For TCRbeta analysis, collaborator samples were shipped as frozen whole blood, as isolated PBMCs, or as DNA extracted from either sample type. TCRbeta CDR3 regions were amplified from genomic DNA by means of the immunoSEQ Assay, a bias-controlled multiplex PCR. The original pipeline was this. Within the assay, amplification of reference gene primers was used to estimate how many nucleated cells each sample contained. To quantify the absolute abundance of each unique TCRbeta CDR3 rearrangement, sequence reads were collapsed and filtered. For each sample, productive Simpson clonality was calculated as the square root of Simpson's diversity index over productive rearrangements. Not all clones reach the TCRdb copy of this immuneACCESS table, which keeps in-frame sequences only. Checked studies attribute under half of the gap to unresolved V genes and leave the rest unexplained. The V and J calls and clone size are taken from that table; D and trimming were inferred from the DNA. The sample records roughly 140,000 clones, around 84% of which are singletons. 9.8% of the sample comes from the top ten.

The chain employs TRBV7-9 and TRBJ2-4, with TRBD2 perhaps the D gene, on 7 matching bases. The source is a woman between 50 and 59 years old with acute or convalescent COVID-19. Sequenced input: peripheral blood. The DNA reads TGTGCCAGCACCTCTGAGGCGGGGGCTGCCAAAAACATTCAGTACTTC. Translated, it reads CASTSEAGAAKNIQYF. The CDR3 plus the reference TRBV7-9 and TRBJ2-4 genes for the other parts give the full variable domain: DTGVSQNPRHKITKRGQNVTFRCDPISEHNRLYWYRQTLGQGPEFLTYFQNEAQLEKSRLLSDRFSAERPKGSFSTLEIQRTEQGDSAMYLCASTSEAGAAKNIQYFGAGTRLSVL.